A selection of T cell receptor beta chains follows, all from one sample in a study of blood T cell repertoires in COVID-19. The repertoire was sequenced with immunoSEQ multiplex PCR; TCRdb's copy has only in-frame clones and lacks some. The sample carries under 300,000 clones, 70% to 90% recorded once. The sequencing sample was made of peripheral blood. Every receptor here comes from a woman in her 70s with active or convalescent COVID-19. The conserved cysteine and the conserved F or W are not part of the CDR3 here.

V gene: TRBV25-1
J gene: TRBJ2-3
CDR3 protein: ASSEFGGGASDTQY

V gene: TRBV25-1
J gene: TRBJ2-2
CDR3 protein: ASSESLRMAGELF

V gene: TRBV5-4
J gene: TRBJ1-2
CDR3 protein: ASSLALGQYYGYT

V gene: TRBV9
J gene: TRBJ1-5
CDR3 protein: ASSVGGSNQPQH

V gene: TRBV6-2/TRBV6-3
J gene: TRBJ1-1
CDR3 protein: ASSFLRGRFNTEAF

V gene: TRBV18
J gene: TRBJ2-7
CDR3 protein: ASSPNYYEQY

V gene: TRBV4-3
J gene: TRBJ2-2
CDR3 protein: ASSQNRLHTGELF

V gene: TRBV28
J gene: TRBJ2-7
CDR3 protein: ASSLWNSGGATYEQY

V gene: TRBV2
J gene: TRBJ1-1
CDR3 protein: ASSGQALAF

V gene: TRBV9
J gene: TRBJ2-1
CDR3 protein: ASSPRRADGFEQF

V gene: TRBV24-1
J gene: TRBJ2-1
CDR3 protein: ATSDSRQGTVSYNEQF

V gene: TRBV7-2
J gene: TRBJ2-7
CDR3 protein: ASSLDRGSSYEQY

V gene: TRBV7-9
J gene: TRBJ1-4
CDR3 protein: ASSPTVTGRNEKLF

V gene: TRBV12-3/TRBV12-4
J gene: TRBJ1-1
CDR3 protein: ASATGGDTEAF

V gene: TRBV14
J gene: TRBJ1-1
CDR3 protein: ASSHPGTGKNTEAF

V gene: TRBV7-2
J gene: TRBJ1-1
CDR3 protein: ASSRGAVRSENTEAF

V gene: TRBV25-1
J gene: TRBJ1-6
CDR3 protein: ASMETGFNSPLH

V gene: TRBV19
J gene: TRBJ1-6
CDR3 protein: ASSDLNPGGDSPLH

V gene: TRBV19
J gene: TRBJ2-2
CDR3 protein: ASRMGLPGELF

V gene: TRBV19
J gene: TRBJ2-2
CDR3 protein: ASSTQGGSTGELF

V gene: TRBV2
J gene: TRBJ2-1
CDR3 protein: ASRGRGRAGGAYNEQF

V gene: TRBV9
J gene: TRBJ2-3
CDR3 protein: ASSSVAGRGSQY

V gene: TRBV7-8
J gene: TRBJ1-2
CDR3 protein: ASSLGVGANYGYT

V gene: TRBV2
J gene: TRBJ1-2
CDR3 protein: ASSAGSLIYGYT

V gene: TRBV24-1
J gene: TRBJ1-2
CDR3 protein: ATSDLGGQGVGGYT

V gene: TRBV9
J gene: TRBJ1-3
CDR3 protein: ASSVVDSSGNTIY

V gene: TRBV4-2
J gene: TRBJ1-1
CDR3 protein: ASRKEGMAPY

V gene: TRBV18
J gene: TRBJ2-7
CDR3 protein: ASSSAQGNEQY

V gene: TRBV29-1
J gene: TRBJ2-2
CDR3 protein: SVGPYNTGELF

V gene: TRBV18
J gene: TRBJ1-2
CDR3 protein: ASSPDRLKVYGYT

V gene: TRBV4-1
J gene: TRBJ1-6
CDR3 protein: ASSQEGGGTANNSPLH

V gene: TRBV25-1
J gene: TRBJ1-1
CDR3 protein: ASRDRGPEAF

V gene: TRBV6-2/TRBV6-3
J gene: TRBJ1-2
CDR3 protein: ASSYSRGANYGYT

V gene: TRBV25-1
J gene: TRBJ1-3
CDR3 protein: ASREPRRDTIY

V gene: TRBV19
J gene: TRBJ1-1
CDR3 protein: ASSIPTGNTEAF

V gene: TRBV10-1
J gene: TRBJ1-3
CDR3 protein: ASSTSTGRSGNTIY

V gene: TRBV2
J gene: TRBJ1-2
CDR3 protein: ASSYSIRETNYGYT

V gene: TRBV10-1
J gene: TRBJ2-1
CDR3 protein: ASSEQRGGTNNEQF

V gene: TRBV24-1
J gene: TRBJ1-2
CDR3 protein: ATNQGGSYGYT

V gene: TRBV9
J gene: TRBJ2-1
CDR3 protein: ASSVPSSNEQF